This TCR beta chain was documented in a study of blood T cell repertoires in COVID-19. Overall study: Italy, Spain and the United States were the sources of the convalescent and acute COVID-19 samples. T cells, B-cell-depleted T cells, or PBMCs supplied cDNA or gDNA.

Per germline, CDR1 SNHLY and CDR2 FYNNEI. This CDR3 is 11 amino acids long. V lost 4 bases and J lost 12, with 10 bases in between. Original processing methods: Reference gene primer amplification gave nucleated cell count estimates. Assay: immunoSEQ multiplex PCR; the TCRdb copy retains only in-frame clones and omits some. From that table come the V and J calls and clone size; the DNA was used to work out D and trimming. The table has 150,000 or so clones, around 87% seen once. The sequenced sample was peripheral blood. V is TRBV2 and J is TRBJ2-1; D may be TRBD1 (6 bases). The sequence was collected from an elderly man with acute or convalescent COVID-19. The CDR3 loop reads CASSGTAPQFF. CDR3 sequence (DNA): TGTGCCAGCAGTGGGACAGCCCCGCAGTTCTTC.